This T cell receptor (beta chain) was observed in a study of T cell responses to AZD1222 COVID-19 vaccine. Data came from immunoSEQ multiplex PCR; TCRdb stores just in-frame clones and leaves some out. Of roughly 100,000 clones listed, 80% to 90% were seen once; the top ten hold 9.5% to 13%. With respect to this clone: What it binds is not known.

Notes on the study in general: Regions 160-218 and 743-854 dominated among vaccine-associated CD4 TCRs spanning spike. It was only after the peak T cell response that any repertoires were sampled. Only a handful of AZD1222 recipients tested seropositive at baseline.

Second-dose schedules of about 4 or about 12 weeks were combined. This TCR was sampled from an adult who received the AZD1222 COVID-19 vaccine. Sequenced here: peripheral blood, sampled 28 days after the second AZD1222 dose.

The CDR3 sequence: CAWSVGMNTEAFF. CDR3 nucleotides: TGTGCCTGGAGTGTAGGCATGAACACTGAAGCTTTCTTT. The chain combines TRBV30 with TRBJ1-1; D is undetermined. Per germline, CDR1 GTSNPN and CDR2 SVGIG (reference sequence). This CDR3 comprises 13 residues. Trimming stripped 0 bases from V and 0 bases from J, with 5 bases between.